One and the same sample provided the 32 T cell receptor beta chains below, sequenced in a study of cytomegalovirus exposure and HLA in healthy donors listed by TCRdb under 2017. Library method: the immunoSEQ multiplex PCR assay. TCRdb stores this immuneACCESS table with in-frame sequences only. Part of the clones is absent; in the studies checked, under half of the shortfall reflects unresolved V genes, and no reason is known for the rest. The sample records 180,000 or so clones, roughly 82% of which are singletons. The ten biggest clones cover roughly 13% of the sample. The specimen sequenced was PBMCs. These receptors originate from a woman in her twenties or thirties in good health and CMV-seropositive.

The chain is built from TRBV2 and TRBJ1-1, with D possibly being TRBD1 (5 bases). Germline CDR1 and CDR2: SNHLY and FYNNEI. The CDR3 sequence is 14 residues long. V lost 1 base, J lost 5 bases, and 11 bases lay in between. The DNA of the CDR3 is TGTGCCAGCAGTGAAGAAGGGGTGGGGACTGAAGCTTTCTTT. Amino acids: CASSEEGVGTEAFF.

CDR3 DNA: TGCAGCGTGACTTTCTTTCATCCGGGACAGGGATACGAGCAGTACTTC. Its protein is CSVTFFHPGQGYEQYF. J is TRBJ2-7 and V is TRBV29-1; 9 positions agree with TRBD1. This CDR3 contains 16 residues. With V trimmed by 6 bases and J by 4 bases, 16 bases remained unmatched. Looked up from germline, CDR1 is SQVTM and CDR2 is ANQGSEA.

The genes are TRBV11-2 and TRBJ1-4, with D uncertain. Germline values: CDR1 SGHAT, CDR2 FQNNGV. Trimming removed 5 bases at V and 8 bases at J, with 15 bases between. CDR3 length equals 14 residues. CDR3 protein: CASSRTGSGEKLFF. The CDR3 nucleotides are TGTGCCAGCAGCCGCACGGGGTCTGGGGAAAAACTGTTTTTT.

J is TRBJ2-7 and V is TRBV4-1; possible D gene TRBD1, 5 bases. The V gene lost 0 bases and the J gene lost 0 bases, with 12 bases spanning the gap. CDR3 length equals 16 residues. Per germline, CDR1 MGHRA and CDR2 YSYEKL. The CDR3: CASSQDRGSRSYEQYF. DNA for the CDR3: TGCGCCAGCAGCCAAGATAGGGGCAGCCGCTCCTACGAGCAGTACTTC.

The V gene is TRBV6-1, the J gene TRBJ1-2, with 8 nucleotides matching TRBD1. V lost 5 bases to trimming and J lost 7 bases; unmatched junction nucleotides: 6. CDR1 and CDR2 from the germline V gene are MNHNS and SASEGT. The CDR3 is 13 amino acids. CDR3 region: CASSRQGKSGYTF. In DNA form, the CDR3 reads TGTGCCAGCAGTCGACAGGGGAAGAGTGGCTACACCTTC.

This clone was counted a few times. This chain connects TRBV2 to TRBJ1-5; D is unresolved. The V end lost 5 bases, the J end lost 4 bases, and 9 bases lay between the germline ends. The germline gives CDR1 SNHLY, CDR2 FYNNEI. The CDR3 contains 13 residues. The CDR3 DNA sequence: TGTGCCAGCAGTCTCAGCGAAAATCAGCCCCAGCATTTT. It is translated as CASSLSENQPQHF.

The CDR3, as DNA: TGTGCCAGCAGTTATGGGGCAGAGAGCACAGATACGCAGTATTTT. Translated: CASSYGAESTDTQYF. The gene calls are TRBV6-6 and TRBJ2-3, with a possible D match to TRBD1 (5 bases). The CDR3 has 15 residues. The germline gives CDR1 MNHNY, CDR2 SVGAGI (reference sequence). The germline V and J ends were trimmed by 3 bases and 0 bases, with 10 bases remaining between them.

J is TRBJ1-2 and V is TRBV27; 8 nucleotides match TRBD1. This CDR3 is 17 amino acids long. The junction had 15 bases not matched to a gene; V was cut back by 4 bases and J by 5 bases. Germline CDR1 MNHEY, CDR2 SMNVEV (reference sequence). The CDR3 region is CASSSLDRAARGYGYTF. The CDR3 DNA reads TGTGCCAGCAGTTCCTTGGACAGGGCAGCAAGAGGTTATGGCTACACCTTC.

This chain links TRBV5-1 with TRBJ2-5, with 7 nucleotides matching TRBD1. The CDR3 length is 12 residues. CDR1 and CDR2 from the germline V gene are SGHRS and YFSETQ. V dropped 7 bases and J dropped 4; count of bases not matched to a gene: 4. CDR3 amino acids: CASGAGGETQYF. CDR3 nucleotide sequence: TGCGCCAGCGGGGCAGGGGGAGAGACCCAGTACTTC.

The CDR3 loop is CASRDTGQHQETQYF. The CDR3 DNA sequence: TGTGCCAGTAGGGACACGGGACAGCATCAAGAGACCCAGTACTTC. The chain employs TRBV19 and TRBJ2-5; 7 positions agree with TRBD1. V lost 6 bases, J lost 2 bases, and 9 bases stayed unmatched. Germline V gives CDR1 LNHDA, CDR2 SQIVND (reference sequence). The CDR3 covers 15 residues. Combining the CDR3 with reference TRBV19 and TRBJ2-5 gives the whole variable domain DGGITQSPKYLFRKEGQNVTLSCEQNLNHDAMYWYRQDPGQGLRLIYYSQIVNDFQKGDIAEGYSVSREKKESFPLTVTSAQKNPTAFYLCASRDTGQHQETQYFGPGTRLLVL.

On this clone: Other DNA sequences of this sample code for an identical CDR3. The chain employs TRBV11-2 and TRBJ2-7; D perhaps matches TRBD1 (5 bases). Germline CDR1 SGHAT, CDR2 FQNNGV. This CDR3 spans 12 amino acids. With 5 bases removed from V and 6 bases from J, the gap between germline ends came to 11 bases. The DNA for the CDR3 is TGTGCCAGCAGCCTGGGGCTTCGCGAGCAGTACTTC. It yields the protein CASSLGLREQYF.

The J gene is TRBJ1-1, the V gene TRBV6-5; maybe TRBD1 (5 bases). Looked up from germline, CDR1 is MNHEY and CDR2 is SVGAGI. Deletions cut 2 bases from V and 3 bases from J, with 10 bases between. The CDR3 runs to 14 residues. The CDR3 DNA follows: TGTGCCAGCAGTTACAGGGGAGGGGACACTGAAGCTTTCTTT. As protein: CASSYRGGDTEAFF.

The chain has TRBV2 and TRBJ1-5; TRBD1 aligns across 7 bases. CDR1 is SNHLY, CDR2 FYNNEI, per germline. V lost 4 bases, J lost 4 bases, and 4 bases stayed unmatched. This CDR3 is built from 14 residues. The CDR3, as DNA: TGTGCCAGCAGTGGGAAGGGACAGAATCAGCCCCAGCATTTT. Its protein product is CASSGKGQNQPQHF. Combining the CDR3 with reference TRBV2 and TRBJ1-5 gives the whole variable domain EPEVTQTPSHQVTQMGQEVILRCVPISNHLYFYWYRQILGQKVEFLVSFYNNEISEKSEIFDDQFSVERPDGSNFTLKIRSTKLEDSAMYFCASSGKGQNQPQHFGDGTRLSIL.

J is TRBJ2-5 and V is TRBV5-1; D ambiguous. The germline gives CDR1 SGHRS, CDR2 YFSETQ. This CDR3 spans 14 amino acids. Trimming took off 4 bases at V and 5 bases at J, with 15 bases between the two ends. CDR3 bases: TGCGCCAGCAGCCTGGGTGGCGGTGGGGAGACCCAGTACTTC. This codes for CASSLGGGGETQYF.

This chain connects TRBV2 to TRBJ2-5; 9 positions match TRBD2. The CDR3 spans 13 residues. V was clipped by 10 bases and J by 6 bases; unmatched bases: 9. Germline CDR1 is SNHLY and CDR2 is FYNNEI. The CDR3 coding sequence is TGTGCCACTCAGCTTCTAGCGGGAAAGACCCAGTACTTC. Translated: CATQLLAGKTQYF.

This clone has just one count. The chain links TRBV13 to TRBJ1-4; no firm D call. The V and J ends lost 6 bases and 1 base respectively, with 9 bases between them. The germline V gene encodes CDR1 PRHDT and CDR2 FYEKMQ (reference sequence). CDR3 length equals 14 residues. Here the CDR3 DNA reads TGTGCCAGCAGACACGGGAGAACTAATGAAAAACTGTTTTTT. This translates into CASRHGRTNEKLFF.

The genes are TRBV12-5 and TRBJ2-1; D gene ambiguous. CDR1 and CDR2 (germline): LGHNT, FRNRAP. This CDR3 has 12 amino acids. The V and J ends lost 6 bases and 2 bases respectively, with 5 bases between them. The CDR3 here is CASGRTYNEQFF. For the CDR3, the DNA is TGTGCTAGTGGGCGTACCTACAATGAGCAGTTCTTC.

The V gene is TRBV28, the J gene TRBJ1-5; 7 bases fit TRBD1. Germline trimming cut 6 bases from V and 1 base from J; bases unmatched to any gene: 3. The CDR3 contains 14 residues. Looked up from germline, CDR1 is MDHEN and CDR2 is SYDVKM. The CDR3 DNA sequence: TGTGCCAGCAGACAGACAGGGAGCAATCAGCCCCAGCATTTT. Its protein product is CASRQTGSNQPQHF.

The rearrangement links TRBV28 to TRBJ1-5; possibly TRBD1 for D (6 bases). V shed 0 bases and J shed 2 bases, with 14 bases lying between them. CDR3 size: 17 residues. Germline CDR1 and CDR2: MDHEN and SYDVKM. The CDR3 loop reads CASSLWRGYGGNQPQHF. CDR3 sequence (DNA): TGTGCCAGCAGTTTATGGAGGGGGTACGGGGGCAATCAGCCCCAGCATTTT.

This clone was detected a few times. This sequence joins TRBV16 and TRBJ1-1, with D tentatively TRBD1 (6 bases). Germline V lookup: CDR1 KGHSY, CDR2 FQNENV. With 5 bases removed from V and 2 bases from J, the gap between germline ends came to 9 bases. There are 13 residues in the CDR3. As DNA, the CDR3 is TGTGCCAGCAGCGAACAGGGAAACACTGAAGCTTTCTTT. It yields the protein CASSEQGNTEAFF. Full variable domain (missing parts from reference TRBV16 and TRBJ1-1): GEEVAQTPKHLVRGEGQKAKLYCAPIKGHSYVFWYQQVLKNEFKFLISFQNENVFDETGMPKERFSAKCLPNSPCSLEIQATKLEDSAVYFCASSEQGNTEAFFGQGTRLTVV.

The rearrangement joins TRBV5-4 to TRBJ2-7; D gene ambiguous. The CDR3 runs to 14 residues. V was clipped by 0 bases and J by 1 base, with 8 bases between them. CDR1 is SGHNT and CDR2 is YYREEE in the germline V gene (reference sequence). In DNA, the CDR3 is TGTGCCAGCAGCTTGGACCAGGTTTCCTACGAGCAGTACTTC. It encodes CASSLDQVSYEQYF.

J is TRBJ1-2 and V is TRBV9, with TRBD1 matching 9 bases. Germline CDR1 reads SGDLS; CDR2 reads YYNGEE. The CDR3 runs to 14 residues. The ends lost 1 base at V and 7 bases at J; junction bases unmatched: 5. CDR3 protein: CASSVQNRGPGYTF. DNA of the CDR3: TGTGCCAGCAGCGTACAAAACAGGGGGCCTGGCTACACCTTC.

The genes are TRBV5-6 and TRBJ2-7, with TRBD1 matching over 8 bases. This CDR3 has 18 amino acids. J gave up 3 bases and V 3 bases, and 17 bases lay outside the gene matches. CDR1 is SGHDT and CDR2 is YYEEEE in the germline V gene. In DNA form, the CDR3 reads TGTGCCAGCAGCTGGGGGACAGGAGGACCTACGGGGATCTACGAGCAGTACTTC. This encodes CASSWGTGGPTGIYEQYF.

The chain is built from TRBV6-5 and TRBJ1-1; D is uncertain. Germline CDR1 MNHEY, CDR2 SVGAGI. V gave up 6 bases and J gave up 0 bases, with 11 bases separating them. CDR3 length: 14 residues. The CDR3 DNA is TGTGCCAGCAGAAAGGAGGAGTTGAACACTGAAGCTTTCTTT. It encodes CASRKEELNTEAFF.

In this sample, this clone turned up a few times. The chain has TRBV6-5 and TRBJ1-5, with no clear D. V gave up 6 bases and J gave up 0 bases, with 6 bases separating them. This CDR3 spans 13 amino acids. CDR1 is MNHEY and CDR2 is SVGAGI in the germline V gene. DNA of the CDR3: TGTGCCAGCAGGGCTTATAGCAATCAGCCCCAGCATTTT. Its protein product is CASRAYSNQPQHF.

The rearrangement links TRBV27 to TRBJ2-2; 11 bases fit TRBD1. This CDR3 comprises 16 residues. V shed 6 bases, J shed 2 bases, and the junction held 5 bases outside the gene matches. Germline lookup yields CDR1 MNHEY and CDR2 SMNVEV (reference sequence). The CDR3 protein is CASSRRTGGNTGELFF. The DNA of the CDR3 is TGTGCCAGCAGCCGTAGGACAGGGGGCAACACCGGGGAGCTGTTTTTT.

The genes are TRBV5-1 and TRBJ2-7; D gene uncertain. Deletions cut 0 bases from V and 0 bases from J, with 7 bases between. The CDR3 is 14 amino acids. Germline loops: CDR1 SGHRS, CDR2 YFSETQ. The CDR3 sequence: CASSLDASSYEQYF. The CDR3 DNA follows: TGCGCCAGCAGCTTGGATGCGAGCTCCTACGAGCAGTACTTC.

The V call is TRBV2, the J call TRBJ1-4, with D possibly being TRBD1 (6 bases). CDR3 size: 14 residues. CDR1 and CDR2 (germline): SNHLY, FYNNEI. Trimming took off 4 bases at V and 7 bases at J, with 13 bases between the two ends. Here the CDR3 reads CASSVWGPREKLFF. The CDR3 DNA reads TGTGCCAGCAGTGTATGGGGGCCGCGTGAAAAACTGTTTTTT.

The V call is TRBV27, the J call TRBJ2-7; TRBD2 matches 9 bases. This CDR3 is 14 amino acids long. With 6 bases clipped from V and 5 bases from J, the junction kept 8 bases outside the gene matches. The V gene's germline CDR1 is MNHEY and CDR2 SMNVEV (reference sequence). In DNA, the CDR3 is TGTGCCAGCAGGAACGGCGGGAGGGCCAACGAGCAGTACTTC. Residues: CASRNGGRANEQYF.

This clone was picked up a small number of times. The CDR3 protein is CASSLTAAGRAIGSYEQYF. CDR3 DNA sequence: TGTGCCAGCAGCTTAACGGCCGCGGGACGGGCCATAGGCTCCTACGAGCAGTACTTC. V usage is TRBV11-2 and J usage is TRBJ2-7; D possibly corresponds to TRBD2 (6 bases). Trimming removed 2 bases at V and 0 bases at J, with 23 bases between. Germline CDR1 is SGHAT and CDR2 is FQNNGV. This CDR3 is built from 19 residues.

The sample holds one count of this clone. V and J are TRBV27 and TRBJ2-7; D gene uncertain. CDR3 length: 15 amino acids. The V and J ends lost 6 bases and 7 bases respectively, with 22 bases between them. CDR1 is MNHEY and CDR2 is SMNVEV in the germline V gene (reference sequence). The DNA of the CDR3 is TGTGCCAGCAGCCCCCAGGCAGGTCACCCTCGGGAGCAGTACTTC. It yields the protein CASSPQAGHPREQYF.

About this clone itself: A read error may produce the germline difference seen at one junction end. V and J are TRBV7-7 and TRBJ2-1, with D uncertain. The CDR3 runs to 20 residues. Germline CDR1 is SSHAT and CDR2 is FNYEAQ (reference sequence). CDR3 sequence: CASSLEPPDKLGRPYNEQFF. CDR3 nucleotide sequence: TGTGCTAGCAGCTTAGAACCTCCTGACAAGCTTGGTAGGCCCTACAATGAGCAGTTCTTC.